Following are 25 T cell receptor beta chains from one sample sequenced in a study of blood T cell repertoires in COVID-19. Here immunoSEQ multiplex PCR was the method, and the copy in TCRdb shows in-frame clones only, minus some. The sample records more than 60,000 clones, 80% being singletons. Input material: peripheral blood. These receptors were obtained from a man aged 60 to 69 with active or convalescent COVID-19.

The chain uses TRBV7-2 and TRBJ2-5, with D possibly being TRBD2 (5 bases). CDR3 length: 14 residues. CDR1 and CDR2 from the germline V gene are SGHTA and FQGNSA. V was cut by 4 bases and J by 5 bases, with 14 bases left in between. This CDR3 reads CASSSTYSGETQYF. CDR3 coding DNA: TGTGCCAGCAGCTCGACATATTCGGGGGAGACCCAGTACTTC. Looking up the rest from reference TRBV7-2 and TRBJ2-5 gives the full variable domain: GAGVSQSPSNKVTEKGKDVELRCDPISGHTALYWYRQSLGQGLEFLIYFQGNSAPDKSGLPSDRFSAERTGGSVSTLTIQRTQQEDSAVYLCASSSTYSGETQYFGPGTRLLVL.

In its sample, this clone was seen a few times. CDR3 sequence: CASSQDDRVDYGYTF. CDR3 nucleotides: TGCGCCAGCAGCCAGGATGACAGGGTAGACTATGGCTACACCTTC. The V and J genes are TRBV4-1 and TRBJ1-2, with TRBD1 identical over 7 bases. Germline-derived CDR1 and CDR2 are MGHRA and YSYEKL. V dropped 3 bases and J dropped 3; count of bases not matched to a gene: 7. The CDR3 loop spans 15 amino acids.

V gene TRBV2 combines with J gene TRBJ2-2; TRBD1 might be the D (5 bases). Trimming left V 0 bases short and J 4 bases short, with 9 bases between. Germline CDR1 SNHLY, CDR2 FYNNEI. The CDR3 is made up of 15 amino acids. The CDR3 region is CASSEAYQGTGELFF. The CDR3 bases are TGTGCCAGCAGTGAAGCCTATCAGGGCACCGGGGAGCTGTTTTTT.

The V call is TRBV29-1, the J call TRBJ1-2, with D tentatively TRBD1 (6 bases). V was clipped by 3 bases and J by 4 bases, with 12 bases between them. The CDR3 is 13 residues long. CDR1 and CDR2 from the germline V gene are SQVTM and ANQGSEA. For the CDR3, the DNA is TGCAGCGTTGATGGGTTAGGGGGCTATGGCTACACCTTC. Translation gives CSVDGLGGYGYTF. Full variable domain (rest looked up from reference TRBV29-1 and TRBJ1-2): SAVISQKPSRDICQRGTSLTIQCQVDSQVTMMFWYRQQPGQSLTLIATANQGSEATYESGFVIDKFPISRPNLTFSTLTVSNMSPEDSSIYLCSVDGLGGYGYTFGSGTRLTVV.

This clone is a singleton in its sample. This chain joins TRBV10-3 and TRBJ1-1, with 9 bases aligning to TRBD1. CDR3 length: 14 residues. CDR1 and CDR2 (germline): ENHRY, SYGVKD. After removal of 10 bases from V and 3 bases from J, the junction contained 9 bases not matched to a gene. CDR3 loop: CASTQGARDTEAFF. Written as DNA, the CDR3 is TGTGCCAGTACACAGGGGGCGCGTGACACTGAAGCTTTCTTT.

This clone came up a few times. V and J are TRBV7-2 and TRBJ2-5; TRBD2 agrees at 9 bases. Per the germline V gene, CDR1 is SGHTA and CDR2 is FQGNSA. The CDR3 is made up of 13 amino acids. Trimming at V came to 8 bases and at J to 1 base, leaving 2 bases not matched to a gene. The CDR3 nucleotides are TGTGCCAGCGAGCGGGGGGTCCAAGAGACCCAGTACTTC. It encodes CASERGVQETQYF.

The chain is built from TRBV5-4 and TRBJ2-3; perhaps TRBD2 as D (5 bases). V was trimmed by 0 bases and J by 4 bases, leaving 6 bases between them. The CDR3 sequence is 13 residues long. Germline values: CDR1 SGHNT, CDR2 YYREEE (reference sequence). CDR3 region: CASSLEGADTQYF. Written as DNA, the CDR3 is TGTGCCAGCAGCTTGGAGGGAGCAGATACGCAGTATTTT. Using reference TRBV5-4 and TRBJ2-3 for the parts outside the CDR3, the full variable domain is ETGVTQSPTHLIKTRGQQVTLRCSSQSGHNTVSWYQQALGQGPQFIFQYYREEENGRGNFPPRFSGLQFPNYSSELNVNALELDDSALYLCASSLEGADTQYFGPGTRLTVL.

The CDR3 coding sequence is TGTGCCAGCAGTCCATCGGACATGCCCCCCTACGAGCAGTACTTC. Protein product: CASSPSDMPPYEQYF. This chain links TRBV6-5 with TRBJ2-7, with D possibly being TRBD1 (5 bases). Germline CDR1 MNHEY, CDR2 SVGAGI. V shed 5 bases and J shed 2 bases, with 16 bases lying between them. This CDR3 is built from 15 residues.

The rearrangement joins TRBV9 to TRBJ2-7, with D uncertain. The germline gives CDR1 SGDLS, CDR2 YYNGEE. The V end lost 4 bases, the J end lost 0 bases, and 11 bases lay between the germline ends. The length of the CDR3 is 14 residues. The CDR3, as DNA: TGTGCCAGCAGCCCCGCGGCGGACTCCTACGAGCAGTACTTC. Translated: CASSPAADSYEQYF.

This clone was detected only once. The chain combines TRBV7-2 with TRBJ2-7; 13 bases are shared with TRBD2. The CDR3 has 16 amino acids. CDR1 is SGHTA and CDR2 is FQGNSA in the germline V gene. Losses at the gene ends were 2 bases for V and 3 bases for J; bases not matched to a gene: 4. The CDR3 nucleotides are TGTGCCAGCAGCTTAACGACTAGCGGGGGGTACTACGAGCAGTACTTC. Its translation is CASSLTTSGGYYEQYF. Full variable domain (missing parts from reference TRBV7-2 and TRBJ2-7): GAGVSQSPSNKVTEKGKDVELRCDPISGHTALYWYRQSLGQGLEFLIYFQGNSAPDKSGLPSDRFSAERTGGSVSTLTIQRTQQEDSAVYLCASSLTTSGGYYEQYFGPGTRLTVT.

V usage is TRBV4-2 and J usage is TRBJ1-3; D is undetermined. V was cut by 1 base and J by 2 bases, with 3 bases left in between. CDR1 is LGHNA, CDR2 YNFKEQ, per germline. The CDR3 is 13 amino acids. CDR3 in DNA: TGTGCCAGCAGCCAAGCTGCTGGAAACACCATATATTTT. Translating gives CASSQAAGNTIYF.

This rearrangement joins TRBV19 to TRBJ2-5; TRBD2 matches at 8 bases. Germline CDR1 LNHDA, CDR2 SQIVND (reference sequence). The length of the CDR3 is 14 residues. V was pared by 4 bases and J by 0 bases, with 1 base of the junction left unmatched. CDR3 region: CASSSGGHQETQYF. CDR3 DNA sequence: TGTGCCAGTAGTAGCGGGGGGCACCAAGAGACCCAGTACTTC.

The chain employs TRBV5-4 and TRBJ1-1; D is ambiguous. CDR1 is SGHNT and CDR2 is YYREEE in the germline V gene (reference sequence). The CDR3 has 14 residues. Trimming removed 0 bases at V and 11 bases at J, with 17 bases between. CDR3 loop: CASSLGGSPSPAFF. The CDR3 nucleotides are TGTGCCAGCAGCTTGGGCGGCAGTCCCTCCCCTGCTTTCTTT.

This clone appeared a few times. The V call is TRBV19, the J call TRBJ1-5; 8 bases are shared with TRBD1. Trimming took 5 bases from V and 4 from J; bases not matched to a gene: 7. From germline, CDR1 is LNHDA and CDR2 SQIVND (reference sequence). The CDR3 is 15 residues long. The CDR3, as DNA: TGTGCCAGTAGTGTCCAGGGGGCTGCAAATCAGCCCCAGCATTTT. It codes for CASSVQGAANQPQHF.

The J gene is TRBJ1-5, the V gene TRBV19, with 7 bases lining up with TRBD1. Germline CDR1 reads LNHDA; CDR2 reads SQIVND (reference sequence). The ends lost 5 bases at V and 1 base at J; junction bases unmatched: 5. The CDR3 consists of 15 residues. The CDR3 DNA follows: TGTGCCAGTAGTCGACGACAGGGAAGCAATCAGCCCCAGCATTTT. Amino acid sequence: CASSRRQGSNQPQHF.

This clone has a handful of counts. The V call is TRBV2, the J call TRBJ1-1; possibly TRBD1 for D (6 bases). Trimming stripped 3 bases from V and 0 bases from J, with 20 bases between. Germline V gives CDR1 SNHLY, CDR2 FYNNEI. The CDR3 is 18 residues long. As DNA, the CDR3 is TGTGCCAGCAGTGATGATATCAGGGGTGGGACCATGAACACTGAAGCTTTCTTT. It translates to CASSDDIRGGTMNTEAFF.

This clone was found once. The chain has TRBV5-8 and TRBJ2-1, with TRBD2 as a possible D gene (5 bases). This CDR3 has 15 amino acids. Trimming took 2 bases from V and 7 from J, leaving 16 bases between them. Germline CDR1 SGHTS, CDR2 YDEGEE. The CDR3 DNA is TGTGCCAGCAGCTTCCTCCGGCGGGCTGGGAATGAGCAGTTCTTC. This sequence encodes CASSFLRRAGNEQFF.

The chain links TRBV19 to TRBJ1-1; a possible D gene is TRBD1 (5 bases). The CDR3 is made up of 13 amino acids. The germline V gene has CDR1 LNHDA and CDR2 SQIVND (reference sequence). Trimming stripped 10 bases from V and 3 bases from J, with 15 bases between. CDR3 in DNA: TGTGCCACTACCCGGACCAGGGACACTGAAGCTTTCTTT. As protein: CATTRTRDTEAFF.

V is TRBV9 and J is TRBJ1-2; TRBD1 matches at 9 bases. With V trimmed by 3 bases and J by 4 bases, 10 bases remained unmatched. This CDR3 is 16 amino acids long. CDR1 is SGDLS and CDR2 is YYNGEE in the germline V gene. The CDR3, as DNA: TGTGCCAGCAGCGCACCAGCCGGGACAGGGATCTATGGCTACACCTTC. Its translation: CASSAPAGTGIYGYTF.

This chain joins TRBV7-9 and TRBJ2-2; TRBD1 aligns across 8 bases. CDR1 SEHNR and CDR2 FQNEAQ come from the germline V gene (reference sequence). Trimming at V came to 5 bases and at J to 5 bases, leaving 4 bases not matched to a gene. CDR3 length equals 14 residues. The chain's CDR3 is CASSGQGETGELFF. CDR3 coding DNA: TGTGCCAGCAGCGGACAGGGAGAGACCGGGGAGCTGTTTTTT.

V and J are TRBV29-1 and TRBJ1-1; 7 nucleotides agree with TRBD1. The CDR3 sequence is 14 residues long. J gave up 3 bases and V 3 bases, and 7 bases lay outside the gene matches. CDR1 is SQVTM and CDR2 is ANQGSEA in the germline V gene. CDR3 bases: TGCAGCGTTGAGAGGGGGGACAGCCACACTGAAGCTTTCTTT. Translation gives CSVERGDSHTEAFF.

J is TRBJ2-5 and V is TRBV4-3; D is unclear. Trimming removed 0 bases at V and 5 bases at J, with 10 bases between. The CDR3 has 14 residues. From germline, CDR1 is LGHNA and CDR2 YSLEER. CDR3 nucleotides: TGCGCCAGCAGCCAAGAAGTAAGGCGGGAGACCCAGTACTTC. Translation gives CASSQEVRRETQYF.

This clone appeared once. The chain is built from TRBV12-3 or TRBV12-4 and TRBJ2-7; D perhaps matches TRBD1 (6 bases). The germline V and J ends were trimmed by 9 bases and 2 bases, with 11 bases remaining between them. This CDR3 comprises 12 residues. CDR3 bases: TGTGCCAGTGCCAGGGGCACCTACGAGCAGTACTTC. Translating it yields CASARGTYEQYF.

The rearrangement links TRBV6-2 or TRBV6-3 to TRBJ1-2; D remains unclear. V was cut by 0 bases and J by 5 bases, with 13 bases left in between. The CDR3 has 15 amino acids. Germline V gene lookup returns CDR1 MNHEY and CDR2 SVGEGT. The CDR3 region has the DNA TGTGCCAGCAGTTACTCTTTCGTGGGCGAATATGGCTACACCTTC. Translating gives CASSYSFVGEYGYTF.

The chain is built from TRBV11-3 and TRBJ2-1; 12 bases line up with TRBD2. This CDR3 contains 16 residues. CDR1 is SGHNT, CDR2 YENEEA, per germline. With 4 bases clipped from V and 6 bases from J, the junction kept 7 bases outside the gene matches. The DNA for the CDR3 is TGTGCCAGCAGCTCCGCCGCTAGCGGGGGGGGCAATGAGCAGTTCTTC. It yields the protein CASSSAASGGGNEQFF.